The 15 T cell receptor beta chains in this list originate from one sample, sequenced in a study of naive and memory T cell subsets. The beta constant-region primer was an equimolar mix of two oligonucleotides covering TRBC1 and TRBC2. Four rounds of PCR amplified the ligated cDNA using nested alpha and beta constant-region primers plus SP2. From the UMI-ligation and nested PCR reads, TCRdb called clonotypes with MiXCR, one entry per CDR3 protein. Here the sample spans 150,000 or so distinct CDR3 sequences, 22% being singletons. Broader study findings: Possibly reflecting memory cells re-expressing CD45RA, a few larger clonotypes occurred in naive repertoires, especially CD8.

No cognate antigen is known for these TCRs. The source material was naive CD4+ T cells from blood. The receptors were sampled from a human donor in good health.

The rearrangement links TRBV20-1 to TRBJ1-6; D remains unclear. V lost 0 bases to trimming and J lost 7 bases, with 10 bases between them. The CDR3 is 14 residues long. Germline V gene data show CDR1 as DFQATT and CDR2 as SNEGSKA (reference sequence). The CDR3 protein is CSARDFPLNSPLHF. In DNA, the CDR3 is TGCAGTGCTAGAGATTTCCCGTTGAATTCACCCCTCCACTTT.

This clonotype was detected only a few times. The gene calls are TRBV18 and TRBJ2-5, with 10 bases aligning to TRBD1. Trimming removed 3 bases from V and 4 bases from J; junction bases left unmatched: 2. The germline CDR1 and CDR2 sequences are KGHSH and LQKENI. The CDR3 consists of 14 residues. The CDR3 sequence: CASSPRQGAETQYF. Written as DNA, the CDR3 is TGTGCCAGCTCACCCCGACAGGGGGCAGAGACCCAGTACTTC.

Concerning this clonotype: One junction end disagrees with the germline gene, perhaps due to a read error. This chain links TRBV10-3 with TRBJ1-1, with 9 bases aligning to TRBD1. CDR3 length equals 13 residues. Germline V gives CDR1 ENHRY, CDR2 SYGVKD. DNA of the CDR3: TGTACCATCGGACAGGGGACTAACACTGAAGCTTTCTTT. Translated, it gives CTIGQGTNTEAFF.

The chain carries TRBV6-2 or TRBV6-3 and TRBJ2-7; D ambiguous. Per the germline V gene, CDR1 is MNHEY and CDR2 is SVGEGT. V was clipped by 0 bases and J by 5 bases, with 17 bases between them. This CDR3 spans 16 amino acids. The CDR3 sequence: CASSYSFFQSTDEQYF. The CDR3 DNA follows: TGTGCCAGCAGTTACTCGTTCTTCCAGTCGACGGACGAGCAGTACTTC.

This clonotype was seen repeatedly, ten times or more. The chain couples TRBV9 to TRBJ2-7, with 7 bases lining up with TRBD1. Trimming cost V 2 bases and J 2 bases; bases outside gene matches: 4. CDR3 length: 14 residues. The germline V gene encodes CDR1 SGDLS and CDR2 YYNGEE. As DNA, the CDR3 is TGTGCCAGCAGCGTCTCGGACAGGACCTACGAGCAGTACTTC. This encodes CASSVSDRTYEQYF.

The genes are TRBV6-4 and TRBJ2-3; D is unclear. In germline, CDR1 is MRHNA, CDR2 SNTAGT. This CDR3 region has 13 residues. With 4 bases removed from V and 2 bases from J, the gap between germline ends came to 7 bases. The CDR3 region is CASSVRSTDTQYF. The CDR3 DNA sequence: TGTGCCAGCAGTGTGAGATCCACAGATACGCAGTATTTT.

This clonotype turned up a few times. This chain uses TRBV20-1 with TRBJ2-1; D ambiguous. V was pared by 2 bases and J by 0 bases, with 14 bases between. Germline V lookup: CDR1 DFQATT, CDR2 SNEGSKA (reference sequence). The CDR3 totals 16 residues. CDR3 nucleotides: TGCAGTGCTAGATTTCAAGCGACCAGCTCCTACAATGAGCAGTTCTTC. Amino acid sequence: CSARFQATSSYNEQFF.

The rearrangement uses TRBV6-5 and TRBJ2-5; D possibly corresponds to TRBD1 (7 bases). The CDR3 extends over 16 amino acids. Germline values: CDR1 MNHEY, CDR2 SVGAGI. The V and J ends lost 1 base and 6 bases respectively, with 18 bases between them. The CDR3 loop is CASSYWVGGGKQTQYF. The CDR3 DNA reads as TGTGCCAGCAGTTACTGGGTCGGAGGGGGCAAACAGACCCAGTACTTC.

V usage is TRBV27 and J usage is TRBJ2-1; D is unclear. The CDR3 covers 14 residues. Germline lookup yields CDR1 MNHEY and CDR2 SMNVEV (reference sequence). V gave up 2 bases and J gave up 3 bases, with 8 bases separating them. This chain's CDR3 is CASSLVNSYNEQFF. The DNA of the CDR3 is TGTGCCAGCAGTTTAGTCAACAGCTACAATGAGCAGTTCTTC.

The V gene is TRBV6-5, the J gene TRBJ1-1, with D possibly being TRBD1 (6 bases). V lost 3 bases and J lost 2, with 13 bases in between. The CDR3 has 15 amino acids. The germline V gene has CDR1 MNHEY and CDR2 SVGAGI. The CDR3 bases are TGTGCCAGCAGTTATTTAGCGGACAGTAACACTGAAGCTTTCTTT. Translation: CASSYLADSNTEAFF.

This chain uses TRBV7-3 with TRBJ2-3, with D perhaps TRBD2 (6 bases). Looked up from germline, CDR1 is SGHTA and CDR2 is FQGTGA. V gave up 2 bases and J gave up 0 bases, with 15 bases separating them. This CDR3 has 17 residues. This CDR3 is CASSLLGIRGSTDTQYF. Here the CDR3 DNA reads TGTGCCAGCAGCTTATTAGGTATACGGGGGAGCACAGATACGCAGTATTTT.

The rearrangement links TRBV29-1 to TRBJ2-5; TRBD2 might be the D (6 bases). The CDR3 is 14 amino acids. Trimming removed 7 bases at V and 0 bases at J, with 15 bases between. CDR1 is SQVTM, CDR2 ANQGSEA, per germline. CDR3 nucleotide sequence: TGCAGCGCCCGCCTGCGGGGATACCAAGAGACCCAGTACTTC. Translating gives CSARLRGYQETQYF.

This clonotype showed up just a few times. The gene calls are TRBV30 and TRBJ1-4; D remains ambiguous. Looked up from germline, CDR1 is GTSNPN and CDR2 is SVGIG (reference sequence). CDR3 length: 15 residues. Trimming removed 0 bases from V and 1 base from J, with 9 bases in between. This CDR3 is CAWSVAVRTNEKLFF. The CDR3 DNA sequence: TGTGCCTGGAGTGTAGCGGTGAGAACTAATGAAAAACTGTTTTTT. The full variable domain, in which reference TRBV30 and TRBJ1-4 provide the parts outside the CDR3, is SQTIHQWPATLVQPVGSPLSLECTVEGTSNPNLYWYRQAAGRGLQLLFYSVGIGQISSEVPQNLSASRPQDRQFILSSKKLLLSDSGFYLCAWSVAVRTNEKLFFGSGTQLSVL.

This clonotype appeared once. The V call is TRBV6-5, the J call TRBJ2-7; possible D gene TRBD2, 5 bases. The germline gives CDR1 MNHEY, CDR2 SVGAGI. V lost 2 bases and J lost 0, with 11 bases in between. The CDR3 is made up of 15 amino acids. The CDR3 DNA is TGTGCCAGCAGTTACGATTTAGCGAGCTCCTACGAGCAGTACTTC. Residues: CASSYDLASSYEQYF.

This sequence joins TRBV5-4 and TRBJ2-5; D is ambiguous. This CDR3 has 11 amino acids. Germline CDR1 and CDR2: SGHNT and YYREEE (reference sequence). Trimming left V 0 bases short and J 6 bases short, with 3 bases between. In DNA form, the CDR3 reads TGTGCCAGCAGCTTGGCACAGACCCAGTACTTC. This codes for CASSLAQTQYF.